This paragraph covers one T cell receptor beta chain sequence. There is no known antigen for this receptor. Per-base quality was not reported, and no clone a single base away is much larger than it. The data are from a study of CD8+CD57+ T cells in acquired aplastic anemia (dated by TCRdb to the late 2010s). With respect to the entire study: On average, sorted CD4+ and CD8+ cells yielded approximately 3 ug of extracted DNA, with a range of roughly 0.18 to 30 ug. For healthy donor samples, the average read count was roughly 9.9 million for CD4+ cells and 11 million to 13 million for CD8+ cells.

Genomic DNA served as template for TCR beta VDJ combination and CDR3 sequence profiling. TCR repertoire sequencing was run on an Illumina HiSeq 2000. The source study handled its data this way. Repertoire assessment relied on Simpson's diversity index, CDR3 size and DJ length profiles, and TRBV/TRBJ rearrangement plots. The most abundant DNA sequence in the deep sequencing data was defined as the immunodominant clone. CDR3 amino acid sequences were checked for sharing between subjects and were compared against published repertoires and the VDJdb database. TCRdb trimmed the raw reads at Q25, called clones with MiXCR and kept productive beta chains. When rows share a CDR3 protein, they turn into one entry using the most common DNA and genes. The V and J calls reflect TCRdb's pipeline rather than the authors' work. The sample records under 250,000 distinct CDR3 sequences, 34% of which are singletons. The ten largest clones represent more than 0.95% of the sample.

TCR repertoires of sorted CD4+ and CD8+ blood T cells from severe aplastic anemia patients and healthy subjects were deep-sequenced in the study. Ficoll-Paque density gradient centrifugation was used to isolate peripheral blood mononuclear cells. CD4+ and CD8+ T cells were sorted by FACS or magnetic beads before DNA extraction. Inclusive of the bounding cysteine and phenylalanine, the CDR3 is 13 residues long. Left in the record is the CDR3 DNA by itself, 39 bases read in frame from the first base. Via the germline V gene (reference sequence), CDR1 is LNHDA and CDR2 SQIVND. Germline trimming: 6 bases from V, 4 bases from J; junction bases outside gene matches: 4. The full study reports these points: Roughly 31 CD8+ CDR3 sequences were shared between patients and controls but appeared highly expressed in patients and within their immunodominant clones. No significant difference in CD8+ Simpson's diversity was found between patients and healthy controls (P=0.060).

The chain joins TRBV19 to TRBJ1-2; TRBD1 matches 8 bases in the middle. The material sequenced was sorted CD4+, CD8+, or CD8+CD57+ T cells (not recorded which) from PBMCs. This receptor was obtained from a human donor in good health, serving as a control. The CDR3 protein sequence reads: CASRDRAGYGYTF. In nucleotides, the sequence is TGTGCCAGTAGGGACAGGGCGGGCTATGGCTACACCTTC.